This passage covers 24 T cell receptor beta chains from one sample sequenced in a study of a mutant IDH1 vaccine in newly diagnosed glioma. The time point is: baseline, week 1 (first vaccination visit). Treatment given: pre-vaccination baseline after standard-of-care therapy. Sequenced by immunoSEQ multiplex PCR; TCRdb stores in-frame clones only, minus some. The sample yields 99,000 or so clones, about 90% seen once. This sample comprised PBMCs, obtained from a glioma patient treated with radiotherapy, temozolomide or both. The receptors here all came from a woman in her fifties or sixties with glioma.

A few counts support this clone. The chain links TRBV18 to TRBJ2-1; perhaps TRBD1 as D (7 bases). Trimming pared 3 bases from V and 6 bases from J, leaving 24 bases between. The germline gives CDR1 KGHSH, CDR2 LQKENI. The CDR3 is 18 residues long. The CDR3 is CASSPSGTAEGGINEQFF. Here the CDR3 DNA reads TGTGCCAGCTCACCCTCCGGGACAGCCGAGGGCGGGATCAATGAGCAGTTCTTC.

This chain joins TRBV28 and TRBJ1-1; D perhaps matches TRBD1 (6 bases). The CDR3 has 14 residues. The ends were cut back, 4 bases at V and 1 base at J, with 10 bases in the middle. Germline lookup yields CDR1 MDHEN and CDR2 SYDVKM. The CDR3, as DNA: TGTGCCAGCAGTTCGGGACATCCGAACACTGAAGCTTTCTTT. Residues: CASSSGHPNTEAFF.

V is TRBV19 and J is TRBJ1-3; D may be TRBD1 (6 bases). V lost 5 bases and J 0 bases, leaving 14 bases between the germline ends. The germline CDR1 and CDR2 sequences are LNHDA and SQIVND (reference sequence). The CDR3 totals 16 residues. CDR3 region: CASSGGGTLSGNTIYF. The CDR3 nucleotides read TGTGCCAGTAGTGGAGGGGGGACTCTCTCTGGAAACACCATATATTTT.

This clone showed up just once. This sequence joins TRBV18 and TRBJ2-2; tentatively, D is TRBD1 (6 bases). The V end was cut by 0 bases, the J end by 2 bases, with 10 bases between. Germline CDR1 and CDR2: KGHSH and LQKENI. The CDR3 is 16 residues long. The CDR3 loop is CASSPPGRGNTGELFF. Written as DNA, the CDR3 is TGTGCCAGCTCACCACCGGGCAGGGGAAACACCGGGGAGCTGTTTTTT. Based on the CDR3 plus reference TRBV18 and TRBJ2-2, the full variable domain is NAGVMQNPRHLVRRRGQEARLRCSPMKGHSHVYWYRQLPEEGLKFMVYLQKENIIDESGMPKERFSAEFPKEGPSILRIQQVVRGDSAAYFCASSPPGRGNTGELFFGEGSRLTVL.

This rearrangement joins TRBV11-2 to TRBJ2-3, with 9 bases lining up with TRBD2. This CDR3 is built from 14 residues. The germline gives CDR1 SGHAT, CDR2 FQNNGV. After removal of 3 bases from V and 5 bases from J, the junction contained 3 bases not matched to a gene. CDR3 bases: TGTGCCAGCAGCTTTAGCGGGAGAGGAGATACGCAGTATTTT. The encoded protein is CASSFSGRGDTQYF.

This chain uses TRBV5-1 with TRBJ1-2, with D possibly matching TRBD1 (5 bases). CDR3 length: 14 residues. CDR1 and CDR2 (germline): SGHRS, YFSETQ. Deletions cut 4 bases from V and 2 bases from J, with 12 bases between. The CDR3, as DNA: TGCGCCAGCAGCCCAAGGGACGCCAACTATGGCTACACCTTC. Amino acids: CASSPRDANYGYTF. Full variable domain (remainder filled in from reference TRBV5-1 and TRBJ1-2): KAGVTQTPRYLIKTRGQQVTLSCSPISGHRSVSWYQQTPGQGLQFLFEYFSETQRNKGNFPGRFSGRQFSNSRSEMNVSTLELGDSALYLCASSPRDANYGYTFGSGTRLTVV.

The CDR3 here is CASTSGAGGKSEQFF. CDR3 DNA: TGTGCCAGCACCAGCGGAGCGGGAGGGAAGAGTGAGCAGTTCTTC. The genes are TRBV6-1 and TRBJ2-1; 10 nucleotides align to TRBD2. This CDR3 is 15 amino acids long. V lost 7 bases to trimming and J lost 9 bases; unmatched junction nucleotides: 12. Looked up from germline, CDR1 is MNHNS and CDR2 is SASEGT.

The gene calls are TRBV28 and TRBJ2-1; 8 bases fit TRBD2. Germline loops: CDR1 MDHEN, CDR2 SYDVKM. The CDR3 has 15 amino acids. V trimming: 3 bases; J trimming: 8 bases; junction bases outside the gene matches: 9. The CDR3, as DNA: TGTGCCAGCAGTTTTAGCGGGATCCGGTTGGATGAGCAGTTCTTC. It codes for CASSFSGIRLDEQFF.

J is TRBJ2-2 and V is TRBV28; D may correspond to TRBD1 or TRBD2 (6 bases each). The germline V gene encodes CDR1 MDHEN and CDR2 SYDVKM. The V and J ends lost 0 bases and 1 base respectively, with 12 bases between them. This CDR3 has 17 residues. The CDR3 coding sequence is TGTGCCAGCAGTTTATGGGAGGGACAAAGGAACACCGGGGAGCTGTTTTTT. It yields the protein CASSLWEGQRNTGELFF. Complete variable domain (other parts from reference TRBV28 and TRBJ2-2): DVKVTQSSRYLVKRTGEKVFLECVQDMDHENMFWYRQDPGLGLRLIYFSYDVKMKEKGDIPEGYSVSREKKERFSLILESASTNQTSMYLCASSLWEGQRNTGELFFGEGSRLTVL.

In this sample, this clone turned up a few times. The chain joins TRBV7-3 to TRBJ2-3, with TRBD2 as a possible D gene (6 bases). The CDR3 consists of 15 residues. Germline lookup yields CDR1 SGHTA and CDR2 FQGTGA. Trimming took 2 bases from V and 2 from J, leaving 11 bases between them. CDR3 sequence (DNA): TGTGCCAGCAGCTTACGGGGGATGGTCACAGATACGCAGTATTTT. Protein: CASSLRGMVTDTQYF.

The chain carries TRBV5-1 and TRBJ2-1; 8 positions agree with TRBD2. CDR1 and CDR2 (germline): SGHRS, YFSETQ. The CDR3 contains 15 residues. The J segment lost 7 bases and the V segment lost 0 bases, leaving 6 bases of the junction unmatched. As DNA, the CDR3 is TGCGCCAGCAGCTTGGATCGGGAGGGCCAGAATGAGCAGTTCTTC. It yields the protein CASSLDREGQNEQFF.

The rearrangement links TRBV19 to TRBJ1-1; TRBD1 agrees at 7 bases. CDR3 size: 19 residues. The V segment lost 5 bases and the J segment 6 bases; nucleotides outside the gene matches: 24. CDR1 is LNHDA and CDR2 is SQIVND in the germline V gene (reference sequence). CDR3: CASSPTQDRNIGTRAEAFF. CDR3 coding DNA: TGTGCCAGTAGTCCCACCCAGGACAGGAATATTGGGACCCGGGCTGAAGCTTTCTTT.

The gene calls are TRBV7-9 and TRBJ2-7; D uncertain. V was shortened by 5 bases and J by 1 base, with 12 bases between the two germline ends. This CDR3 contains 14 residues. CDR1 SEHNR and CDR2 FQNEAQ come from the germline V gene (reference sequence). The CDR3, as DNA: TGTGCCAGCAGCCAAGACGGGCCGTCCTACGAGCAGTACTTC. It specifies CASSQDGPSYEQYF. Using reference TRBV7-9 and TRBJ2-7 for the parts outside the CDR3, the full variable domain is DTGVSQNPRHKITKRGQNVTFRCDPISEHNRLYWYRQTLGQGPEFLTYFQNEAQLEKSRLLSDRFSAERPKGSFSTLEIQRTEQGDSAMYLCASSQDGPSYEQYFGPGTRLTVT.

The V and J genes are TRBV28 and TRBJ2-1; tentatively, D is TRBD1 (6 bases). V gave up 3 bases and J gave up 7 bases, with 19 bases separating them. CDR3 size: 16 residues. The germline V gene has CDR1 MDHEN and CDR2 SYDVKM. The CDR3 region is CASSFRPSRQGNEQFF. The CDR3 DNA reads as TGTGCCAGCAGTTTTAGGCCCTCGAGGCAGGGGAATGAGCAGTTCTTC.

The chain employs TRBV28 and TRBJ2-3; D is unresolved. The CDR3 has 16 amino acids. Trimming pared 3 bases from V and 2 bases from J, leaving 15 bases between. The germline V gene encodes CDR1 MDHEN and CDR2 SYDVKM. The CDR3 protein is CASSLVVTTSTDTQYF. For the CDR3, the DNA is TGTGCCAGCAGTTTGGTCGTGACGACTTCCACAGATACGCAGTATTTT.

This chain links TRBV4-1 with TRBJ2-7, with TRBD1 matching over 7 bases. J gave up 4 bases and V 1 base, and 10 bases lay outside the gene matches. CDR3 size: 16 residues. Germline-derived CDR1 and CDR2 are MGHRA and YSYEKL. CDR3 DNA sequence: TGCGCCAGCAGCCAAGGCTTAACAGGGGCCTTATACGAGCAGTACTTC. This encodes CASSQGLTGALYEQYF.

This sequence joins TRBV28 and TRBJ2-3; D possibly corresponds to TRBD2 (5 bases). This CDR3 spans 15 amino acids. Germline-derived CDR1 and CDR2 are MDHEN and SYDVKM. V was clipped by 7 bases and J by 4 bases, with 18 bases between them. The CDR3 region has the DNA TGTGCCAGCACTATGAGAGGGATGGGGTCAGATACGCAGTATTTT. It codes for CASTMRGMGSDTQYF.

The chain combines TRBV5-6 with TRBJ1-2, with no clear D. Trimming pared 4 bases from V and 3 bases from J, leaving 16 bases between. The CDR3 contains 15 residues. Germline V gene data show CDR1 as SGHDT and CDR2 as YYEEEE. The chain's CDR3 is CASSPALPSHYGYTF. The CDR3 nucleotides read TGTGCCAGCAGCCCGGCCCTTCCATCCCACTATGGCTACACCTTC.

V and J are TRBV27 and TRBJ2-3; D remains unclear. The CDR3 runs 11 residues. Per germline, CDR1 MNHEY and CDR2 SMNVEV (reference sequence). Trimming cost V 3 bases and J 7 bases, with 5 bases left between them. The CDR3 loop reads CASSFGHTQYF. In DNA, the CDR3 is TGTGCCAGCAGTTTCGGCCATACGCAGTATTTT.

The chain recombines TRBV7-9 with TRBJ2-7; 12 bases agree with TRBD2. Germline V gene data show CDR1 as SEHNR and CDR2 as FQNEAQ (reference sequence). The V and J ends lost 1 base and 6 bases, in that order; junction bases with no gene match: 4. The CDR3 loop spans 15 amino acids. The CDR3 here is CASSLELAGGGEQYF. The CDR3 coding sequence is TGTGCCAGCAGCTTAGAACTAGCGGGAGGAGGCGAGCAGTACTTC.

The chain couples TRBV9 to TRBJ1-4; the match to TRBD1 covers 11 bases. Germline V gene sequence: CDR1 SGDLS, CDR2 YYNGEE. There are 14 residues in the CDR3. Trimming at V came to 4 bases and at J to 6 bases, leaving 2 bases not matched to a gene. CDR3 in DNA: TGTGCCAGCAGCCCGGGACAGGGGGATGAAAAACTGTTTTTT. Translation: CASSPGQGDEKLFF.

This rearrangement joins TRBV20-1 to TRBJ1-2; no definite D call. The germline V and J ends were trimmed by 5 bases and 8 bases, with 6 bases remaining between them. This CDR3 spans 9 amino acids. CDR1 DFQATT and CDR2 SNEGSKA come from the germline V gene (reference sequence). In nucleotides, the CDR3 is TGCAGTGCTGTTAAGGGCTACACCTTC. Translating gives CSAVKGYTF.

About this clone: This specimen includes other DNA sequences encoding the same CDR3. The CDR3 here is CASSQSSGRDQPQHF. The CDR3 DNA reads TGTGCCAGCAGCCAATCGTCAGGGCGCGACCAGCCCCAGCATTTT. The chain recombines TRBV16 with TRBJ1-5; a possible D gene is TRBD1 (5 bases). Deletions cut 0 bases from V and 7 bases from J, with 13 bases between. The CDR3 runs 15 residues. Germline V gene lookup returns CDR1 KGHSY and CDR2 FQNENV. Based on the CDR3 plus reference TRBV16 and TRBJ1-5, the full variable domain is GEEVAQTPKHLVRGEGQKAKLYCAPIKGHSYVFWYQQVLKNEFKFLISFQNENVFDETGMPKERFSAKCLPNSPCSLEIQATKLEDSAVYFCASSQSSGRDQPQHFGDGTRLSIL.

V gene TRBV4-1 combines with J gene TRBJ2-7, with D hard to call. The CDR3 is 14 residues long. The germline gives CDR1 MGHRA, CDR2 YSYEKL. Trimming removed 4 bases from V and 1 base from J, with 11 bases in between. CDR3 DNA: TGCGCCAGCAGCCTAATCGGGTCATCCTACGAGCAGTACTTC. Translated, it gives CASSLIGSSYEQYF.